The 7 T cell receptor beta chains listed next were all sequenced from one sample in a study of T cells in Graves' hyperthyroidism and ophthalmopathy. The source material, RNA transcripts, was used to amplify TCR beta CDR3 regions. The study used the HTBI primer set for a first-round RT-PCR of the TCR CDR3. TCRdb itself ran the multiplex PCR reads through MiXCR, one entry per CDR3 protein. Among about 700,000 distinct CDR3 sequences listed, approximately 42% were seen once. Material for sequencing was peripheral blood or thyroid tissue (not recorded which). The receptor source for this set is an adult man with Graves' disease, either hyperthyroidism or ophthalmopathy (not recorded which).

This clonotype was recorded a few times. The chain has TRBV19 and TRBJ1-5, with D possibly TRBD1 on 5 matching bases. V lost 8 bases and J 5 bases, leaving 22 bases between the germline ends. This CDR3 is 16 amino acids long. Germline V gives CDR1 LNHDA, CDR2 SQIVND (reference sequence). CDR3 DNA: TGTGCCAGTCAACCTTTGACAGCCCTAAAAGATCAGCCCCAGCATTTT. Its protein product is CASQPLTALKDQPQHF.

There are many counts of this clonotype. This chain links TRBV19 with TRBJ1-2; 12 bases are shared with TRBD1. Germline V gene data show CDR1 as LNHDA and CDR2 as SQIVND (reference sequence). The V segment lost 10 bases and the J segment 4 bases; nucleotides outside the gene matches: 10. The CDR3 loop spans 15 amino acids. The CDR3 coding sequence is TGTGCCACCGAGGGACAGGGGGCGCTTGGCTATGGCTACACCTTC. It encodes CATEGQGALGYGYTF.

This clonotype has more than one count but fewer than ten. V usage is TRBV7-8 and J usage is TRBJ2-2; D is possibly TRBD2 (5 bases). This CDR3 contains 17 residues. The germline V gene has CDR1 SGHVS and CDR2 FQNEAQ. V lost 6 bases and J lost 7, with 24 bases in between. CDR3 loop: CASSYGSEILPSGELFF. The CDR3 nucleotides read TGTGCCAGCAGTTACGGTAGCGAGATACTCCCAAGCGGGGAGCTGTTTTTT.

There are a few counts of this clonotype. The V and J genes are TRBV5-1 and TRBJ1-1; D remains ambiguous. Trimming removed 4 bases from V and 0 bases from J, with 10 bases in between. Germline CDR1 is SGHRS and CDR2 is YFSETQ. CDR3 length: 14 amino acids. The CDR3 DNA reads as TGCGCCAGCAGCCGGACGGAATTGAACACTGAAGCTTTCTTT. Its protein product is CASSRTELNTEAFF.

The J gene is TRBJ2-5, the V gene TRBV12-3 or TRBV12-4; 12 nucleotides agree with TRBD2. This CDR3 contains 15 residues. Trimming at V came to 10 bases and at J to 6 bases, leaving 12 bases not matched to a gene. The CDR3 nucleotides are TGTGCCAACAGGGCTACTAGCGGGGGGAGAAAGACCCAGTACTTC. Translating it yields CANRATSGGRKTQYF.

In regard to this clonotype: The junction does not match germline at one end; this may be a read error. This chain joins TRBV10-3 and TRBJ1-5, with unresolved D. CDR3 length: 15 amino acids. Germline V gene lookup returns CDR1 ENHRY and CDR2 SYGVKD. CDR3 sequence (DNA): TGTGCCAGCAGTTACGGCAGGAACAACAATCAGCCCCAGCATTTT. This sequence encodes CASSYGRNNNQPQHF.

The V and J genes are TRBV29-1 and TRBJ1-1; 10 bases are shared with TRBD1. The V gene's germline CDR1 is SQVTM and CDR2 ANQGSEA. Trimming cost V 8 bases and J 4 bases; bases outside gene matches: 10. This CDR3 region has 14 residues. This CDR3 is CSSTLGTGATEAFF. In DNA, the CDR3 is TGCAGCTCGACCCTTGGGACAGGGGCCACTGAAGCTTTCTTT.